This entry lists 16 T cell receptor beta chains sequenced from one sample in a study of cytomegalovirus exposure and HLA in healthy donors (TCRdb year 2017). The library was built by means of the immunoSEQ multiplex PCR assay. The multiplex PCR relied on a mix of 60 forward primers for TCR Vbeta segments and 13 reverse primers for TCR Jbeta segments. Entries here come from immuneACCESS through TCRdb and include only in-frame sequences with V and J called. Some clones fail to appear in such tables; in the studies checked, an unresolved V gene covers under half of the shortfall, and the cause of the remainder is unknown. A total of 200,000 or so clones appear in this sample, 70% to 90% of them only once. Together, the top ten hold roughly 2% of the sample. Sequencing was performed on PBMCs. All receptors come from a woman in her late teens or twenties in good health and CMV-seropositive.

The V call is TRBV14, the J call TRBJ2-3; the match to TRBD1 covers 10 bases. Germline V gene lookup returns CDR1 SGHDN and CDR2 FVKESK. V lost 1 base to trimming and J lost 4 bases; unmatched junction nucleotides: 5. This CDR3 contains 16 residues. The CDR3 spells CASSQGGTGEADTQYF. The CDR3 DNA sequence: TGTGCCAGCAGCCAAGGAGGGACAGGGGAAGCAGATACGCAGTATTTT.

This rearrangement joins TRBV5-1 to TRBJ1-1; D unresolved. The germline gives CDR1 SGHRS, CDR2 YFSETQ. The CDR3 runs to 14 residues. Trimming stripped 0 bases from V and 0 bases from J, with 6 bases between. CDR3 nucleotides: TGCGCCAGCAGCTTGGTTAGTATGAACACTGAAGCTTTCTTT. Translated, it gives CASSLVSMNTEAFF.

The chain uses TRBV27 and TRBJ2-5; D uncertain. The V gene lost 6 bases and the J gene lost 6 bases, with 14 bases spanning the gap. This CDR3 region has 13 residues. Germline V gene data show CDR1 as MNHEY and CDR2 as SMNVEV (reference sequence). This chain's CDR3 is CASRLDSRKTQYF. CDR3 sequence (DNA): TGTGCCAGCAGACTCGACTCGCGGAAGACCCAGTACTTC.

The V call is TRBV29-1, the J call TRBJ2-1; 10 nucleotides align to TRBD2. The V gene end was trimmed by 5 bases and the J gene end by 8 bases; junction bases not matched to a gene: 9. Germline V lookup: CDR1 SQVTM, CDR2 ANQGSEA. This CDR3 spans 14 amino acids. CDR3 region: CSVPSSGGEDEQFF. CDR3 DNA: TGCAGCGTTCCATCCAGCGGGGGGGAGGATGAGCAGTTCTTC.

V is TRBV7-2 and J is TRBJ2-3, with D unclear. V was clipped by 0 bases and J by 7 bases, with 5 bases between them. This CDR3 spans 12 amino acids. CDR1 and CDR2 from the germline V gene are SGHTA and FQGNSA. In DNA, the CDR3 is TGTGCCAGCAGCTTAGCCGTTAATACGCAGTATTTT. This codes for CASSLAVNTQYF. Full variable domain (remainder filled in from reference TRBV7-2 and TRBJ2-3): GAGVSQSPSNKVTEKGKDVELRCDPISGHTALYWYRQSLGQGLEFLIYFQGNSAPDKSGLPSDRFSAERTGGSVSTLTIQRTQQEDSAVYLCASSLAVNTQYFGPGTRLTVL.

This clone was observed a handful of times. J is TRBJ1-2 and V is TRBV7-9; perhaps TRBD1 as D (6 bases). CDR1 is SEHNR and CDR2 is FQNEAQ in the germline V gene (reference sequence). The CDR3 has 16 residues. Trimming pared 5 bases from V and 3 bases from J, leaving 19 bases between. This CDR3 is CASSRSTGYAYYGYTF. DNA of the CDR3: TGTGCCAGCAGCCGGTCCACAGGGTACGCCTACTATGGCTACACCTTC.

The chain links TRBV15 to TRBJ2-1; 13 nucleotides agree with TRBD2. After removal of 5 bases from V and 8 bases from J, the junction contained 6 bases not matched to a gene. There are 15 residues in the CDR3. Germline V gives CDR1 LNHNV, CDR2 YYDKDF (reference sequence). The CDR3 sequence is CATSDWTSGGDEQFF. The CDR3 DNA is TGTGCCACCAGCGACTGGACTAGCGGGGGAGATGAGCAGTTCTTC.

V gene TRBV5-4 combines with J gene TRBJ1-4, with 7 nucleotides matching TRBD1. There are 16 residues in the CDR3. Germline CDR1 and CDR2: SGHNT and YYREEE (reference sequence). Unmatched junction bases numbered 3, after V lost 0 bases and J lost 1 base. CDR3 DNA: TGTGCCAGCAGCTTGGGGCAGGGGGGAACTAATGAAAAACTGTTTTTT. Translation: CASSLGQGGTNEKLFF.

Written as DNA, the CDR3 is TGTGCCAGCCGACCCGAGAGGGAAGCTTTCTTT. This codes for CASRPEREAFF. V usage is TRBV7-9 and J usage is TRBJ1-1, with D unresolved. Trimming removed 8 bases at V and 8 bases at J, with 12 bases between. Germline V gene data show CDR1 as SEHNR and CDR2 as FQNEAQ (reference sequence). The CDR3 consists of 11 residues. The variable domain in full, with the rest retrieved from reference TRBV7-9 and TRBJ1-1, is DTGVSQNPRHKITKRGQNVTFRCDPISEHNRLYWYRQTLGQGPEFLTYFQNEAQLEKSRLLSDRFSAERPKGSFSTLEIQRTEQGDSAMYLCASRPEREAFFGQGTRLTVV.

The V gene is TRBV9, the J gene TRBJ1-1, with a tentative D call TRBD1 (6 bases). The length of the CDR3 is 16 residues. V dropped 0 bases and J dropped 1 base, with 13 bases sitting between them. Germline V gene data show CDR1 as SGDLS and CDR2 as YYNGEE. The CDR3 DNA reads TGTGCCAGCAGCGTAGGAGGTGACAGGCCGAACACTGAAGCTTTCTTT. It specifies CASSVGGDRPNTEAFF.

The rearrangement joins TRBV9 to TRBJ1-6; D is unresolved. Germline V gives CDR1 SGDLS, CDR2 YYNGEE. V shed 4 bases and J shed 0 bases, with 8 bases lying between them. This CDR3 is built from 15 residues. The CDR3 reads CASSTGFSYNSPLHF. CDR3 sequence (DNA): TGTGCCAGCAGCACCGGGTTCTCCTATAATTCACCCCTCCACTTT.

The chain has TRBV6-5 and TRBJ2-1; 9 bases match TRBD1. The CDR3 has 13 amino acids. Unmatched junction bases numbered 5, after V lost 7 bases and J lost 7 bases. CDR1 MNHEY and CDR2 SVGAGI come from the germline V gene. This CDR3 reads CASKGTGRNEQFF. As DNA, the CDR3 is TGTGCCAGCAAAGGGACAGGGCGAAATGAGCAGTTCTTC.

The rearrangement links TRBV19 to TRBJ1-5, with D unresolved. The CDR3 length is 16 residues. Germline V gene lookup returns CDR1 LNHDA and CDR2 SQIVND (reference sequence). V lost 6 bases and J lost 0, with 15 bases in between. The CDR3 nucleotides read TGTGCCAGTAGCCCCGCGGGATACTATAGCAATCAGCCCCAGCATTTT. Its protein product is CASSPAGYYSNQPQHF. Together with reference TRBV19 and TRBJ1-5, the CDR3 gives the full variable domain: DGGITQSPKYLFRKEGQNVTLSCEQNLNHDAMYWYRQDPGQGLRLIYYSQIVNDFQKGDIAEGYSVSREKKESFPLTVTSAQKNPTAFYLCASSPAGYYSNQPQHFGDGTRLSIL.

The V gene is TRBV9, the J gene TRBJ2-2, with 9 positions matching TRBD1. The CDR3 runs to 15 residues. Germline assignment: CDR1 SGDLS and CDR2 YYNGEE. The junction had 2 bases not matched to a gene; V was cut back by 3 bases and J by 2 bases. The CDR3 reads CASSAGQGNTGELFF. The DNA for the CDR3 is TGTGCCAGCAGCGCGGGACAGGGAAACACCGGGGAGCTGTTTTTT.

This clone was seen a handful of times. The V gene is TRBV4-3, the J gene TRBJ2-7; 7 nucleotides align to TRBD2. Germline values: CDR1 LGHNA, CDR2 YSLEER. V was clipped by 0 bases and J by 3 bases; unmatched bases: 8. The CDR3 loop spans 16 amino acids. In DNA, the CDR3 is TGCGCCAGCAGCCAAGATCTCGGGAGCGGGGTCTACGAGCAGTACGTC. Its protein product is CASSQDLGSGVYEQYV.

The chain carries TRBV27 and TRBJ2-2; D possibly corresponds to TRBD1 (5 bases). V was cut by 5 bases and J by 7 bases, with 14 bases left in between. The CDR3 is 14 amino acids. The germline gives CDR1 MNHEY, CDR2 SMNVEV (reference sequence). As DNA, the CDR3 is TGTGCCAGCAGTGAGGCGCCAAGGGGCGGGGAGCTGTTTTTT. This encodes CASSEAPRGGELFF.